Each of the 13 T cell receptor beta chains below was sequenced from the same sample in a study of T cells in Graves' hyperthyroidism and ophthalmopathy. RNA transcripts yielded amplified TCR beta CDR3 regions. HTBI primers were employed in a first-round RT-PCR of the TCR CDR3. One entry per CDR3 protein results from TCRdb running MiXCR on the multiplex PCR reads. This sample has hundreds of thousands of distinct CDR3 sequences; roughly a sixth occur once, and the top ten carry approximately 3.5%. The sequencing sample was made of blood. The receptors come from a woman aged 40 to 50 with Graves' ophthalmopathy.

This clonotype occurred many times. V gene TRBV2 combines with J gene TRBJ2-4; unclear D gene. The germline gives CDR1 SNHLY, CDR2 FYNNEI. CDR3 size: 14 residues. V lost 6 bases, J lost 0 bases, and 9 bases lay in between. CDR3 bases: TGTGCCAGCAGGGAAAATCTAGCCAAAAACATTCAGTACTTC. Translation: CASRENLAKNIQYF.

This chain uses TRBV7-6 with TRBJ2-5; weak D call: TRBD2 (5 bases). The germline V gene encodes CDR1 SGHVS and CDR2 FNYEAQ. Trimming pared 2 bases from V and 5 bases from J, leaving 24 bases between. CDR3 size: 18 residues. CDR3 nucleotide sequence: TGTGCCAGCAGCTTAAATGTTCGGGCCGGGAAGGTCCTGGAGACCCAGTACTTC. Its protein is CASSLNVRAGKVLETQYF.

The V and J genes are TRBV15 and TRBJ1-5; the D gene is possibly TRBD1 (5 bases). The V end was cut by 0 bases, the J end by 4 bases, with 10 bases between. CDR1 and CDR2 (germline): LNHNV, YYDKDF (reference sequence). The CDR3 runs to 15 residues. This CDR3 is CATSRDGAANQPQHF. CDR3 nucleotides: TGTGCCACCAGCAGAGATGGGGCGGCTAATCAGCCCCAGCATTTT.

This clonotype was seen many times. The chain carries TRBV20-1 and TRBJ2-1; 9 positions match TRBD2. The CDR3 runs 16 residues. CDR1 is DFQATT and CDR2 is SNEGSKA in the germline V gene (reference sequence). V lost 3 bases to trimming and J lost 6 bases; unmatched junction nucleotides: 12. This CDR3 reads CSARVLAGGPANEQFF. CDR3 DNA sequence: TGCAGTGCTAGGGTTCTGGCGGGAGGGCCAGCCAATGAGCAGTTCTTC.

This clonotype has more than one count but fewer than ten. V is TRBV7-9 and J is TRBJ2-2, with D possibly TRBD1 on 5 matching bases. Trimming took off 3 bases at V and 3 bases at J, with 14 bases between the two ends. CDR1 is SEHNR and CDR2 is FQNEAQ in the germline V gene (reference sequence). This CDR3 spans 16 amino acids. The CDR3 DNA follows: TGTGCCAGCAGCTTTCTGTCAGGGTCGGACACCGGGGAGCTGTTTTTT. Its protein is CASSFLSGSDTGELFF.

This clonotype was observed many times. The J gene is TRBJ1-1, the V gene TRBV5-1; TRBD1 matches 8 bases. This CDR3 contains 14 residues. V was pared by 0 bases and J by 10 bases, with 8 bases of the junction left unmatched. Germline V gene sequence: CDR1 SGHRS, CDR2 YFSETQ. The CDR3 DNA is TGCGCCAGCAGCTTGGCCGGACAGGGATCTAGAGCTTTCTTT. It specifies CASSLAGQGSRAFF.

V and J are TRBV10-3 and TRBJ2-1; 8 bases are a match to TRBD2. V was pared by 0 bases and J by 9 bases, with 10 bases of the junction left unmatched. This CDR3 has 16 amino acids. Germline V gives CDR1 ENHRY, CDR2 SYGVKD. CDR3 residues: CAISESSGSPYGEQFF. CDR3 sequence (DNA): TGTGCCATCAGTGAGTCGAGCGGGAGTCCTTATGGTGAGCAGTTCTTC.

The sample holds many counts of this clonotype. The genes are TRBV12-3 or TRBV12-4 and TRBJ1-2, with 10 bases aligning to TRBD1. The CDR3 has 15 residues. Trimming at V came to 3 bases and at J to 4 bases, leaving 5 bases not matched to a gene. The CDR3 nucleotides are TGTGCCAGCAGTTTGTTGGGACAGGGGCGCTATGGCTACACCTTC. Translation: CASSLLGQGRYGYTF.

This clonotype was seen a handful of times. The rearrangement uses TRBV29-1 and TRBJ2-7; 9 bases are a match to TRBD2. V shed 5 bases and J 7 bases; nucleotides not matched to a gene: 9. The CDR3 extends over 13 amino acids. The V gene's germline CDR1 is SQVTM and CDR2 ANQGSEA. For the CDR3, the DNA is TGCAGCGTTAGCGTAGCGGGAGTGAGTGAGCAGTACTTC. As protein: CSVSVAGVSEQYF.

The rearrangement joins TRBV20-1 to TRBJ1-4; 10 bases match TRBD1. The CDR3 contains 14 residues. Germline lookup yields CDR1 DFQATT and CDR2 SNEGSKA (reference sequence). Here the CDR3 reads CSADPGQGNEKLFF. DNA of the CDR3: TGCAGCGCAGATCCGGGACAGGGGAATGAAAAACTGTTTTTT.

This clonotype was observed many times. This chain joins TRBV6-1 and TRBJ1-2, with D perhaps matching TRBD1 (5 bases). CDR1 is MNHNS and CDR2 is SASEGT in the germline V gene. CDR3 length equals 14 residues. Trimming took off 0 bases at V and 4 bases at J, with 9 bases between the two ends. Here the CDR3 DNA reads TGTGCCAGCAGTGAAGCGGGACGGACCTATGGCTACACCTTC. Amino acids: CASSEAGRTYGYTF.

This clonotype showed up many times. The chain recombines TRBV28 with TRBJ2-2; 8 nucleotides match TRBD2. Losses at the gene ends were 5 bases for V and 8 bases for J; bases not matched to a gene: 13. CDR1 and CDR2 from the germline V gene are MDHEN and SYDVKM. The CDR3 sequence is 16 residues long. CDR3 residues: CASSVSSGYSGGELFF. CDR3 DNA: TGTGCCAGCAGTGTCTCTAGCGGGTACTCTGGGGGGGAGCTGTTTTTT.

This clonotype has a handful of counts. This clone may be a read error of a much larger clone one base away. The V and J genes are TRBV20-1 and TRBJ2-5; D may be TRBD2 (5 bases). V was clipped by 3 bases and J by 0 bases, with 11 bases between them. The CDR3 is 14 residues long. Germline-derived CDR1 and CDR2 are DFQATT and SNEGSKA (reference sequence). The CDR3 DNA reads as TGCAGTGCTAGGTCCCCGGGGAACCAAGAGACCCAGTACTTC. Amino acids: CSARSPGNQETQYF.